The clone carrying this T cell receptor (beta chain) occurred a few times. Its antigen remains unknown. TCRdb re-analysed the reads in MiXCR, keeping a single row per CDR3 protein. Found here are approximately 600,000 distinct CDR3 sequences, 35% to 50% of them singletons; the top ten hold 48%. Looked up from germline, CDR1 is SGHTA and CDR2 is FQGNSA. Losses at the gene ends were 1 base for V and 3 bases for J; bases not matched to a gene: 4. The length of the CDR3 is 16 residues. The sample is drawn from a study of T cell repertoires in cytomegalovirus infection. In the study overall: Well-studied HLA-B-restricted CMV epitopes were used in the study alongside recently identified HLA-C-restricted ones. CMV infection together with matching HLA type was indicated by public TCR beta signatures.

The receptor was isolated from a human donor in good health (CMV status not recorded). Some clones in this sample may be carry-over from other donors' samples. This rearrangement joins TRBV7-2 to TRBJ2-3; 10 nucleotides line up with TRBD1. The sample in question was cultured PBMCs, obtained from culture after CMV antigen stimulation. Here the CDR3 reads CASSLVGTGVTDTQYF. CDR3 in DNA: TGTGCCAGCAGCTTAGTAGGGACAGGGGTGACAGATACGCAGTATTTT.